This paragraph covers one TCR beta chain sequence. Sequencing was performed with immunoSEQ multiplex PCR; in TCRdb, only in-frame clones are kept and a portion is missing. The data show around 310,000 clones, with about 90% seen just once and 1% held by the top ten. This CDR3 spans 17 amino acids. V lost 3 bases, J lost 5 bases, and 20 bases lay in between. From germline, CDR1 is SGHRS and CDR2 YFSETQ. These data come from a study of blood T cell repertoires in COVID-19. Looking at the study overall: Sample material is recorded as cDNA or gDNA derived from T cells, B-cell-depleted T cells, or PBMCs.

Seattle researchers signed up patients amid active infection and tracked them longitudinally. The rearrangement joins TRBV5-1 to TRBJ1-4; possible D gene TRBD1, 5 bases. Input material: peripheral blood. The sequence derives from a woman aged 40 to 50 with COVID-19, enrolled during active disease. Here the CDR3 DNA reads TGCGCCAGCAGCTCCCCTCGTCCCAGGGCAGGGAATGAAAAACTGTTTTTT. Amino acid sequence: CASSSPRPRAGNEKLFF.